This T cell receptor (beta chain) was found in a study of T cell responses to AZD1222 COVID-19 vaccine. Clones were sequenced by immunoSEQ multiplex PCR, and TCRdb holds only the in-frame ones, with some missing. The repertoire has around 150,000 clones, about 92% of them found once; the top ten carry roughly 4.4%. Findings and limits, study-wide: Regions 160-218 and 743-854 held dominance among vaccine-associated CD4 TCRs, which spanned spike.

V dropped 1 base and J dropped 5 bases, with 11 bases sitting between them. This CDR3 contains 14 residues. CDR1 and CDR2 from the germline V gene are MNHNS and SASEGT. In regard to this clone: Antigen specificity is unknown.

The sample here was peripheral blood, taken on day 0 of MenACWY control vaccination. This receptor was obtained from an adult in good health. The rearrangement joins TRBV6-1 to TRBJ1-1; D call uncertain. The CDR3 loop reads CASSEVRLGTEAFF. The CDR3 DNA follows: TGTGCCAGCAGTGAAGTCAGGCTGGGGACTGAAGCTTTCTTT.